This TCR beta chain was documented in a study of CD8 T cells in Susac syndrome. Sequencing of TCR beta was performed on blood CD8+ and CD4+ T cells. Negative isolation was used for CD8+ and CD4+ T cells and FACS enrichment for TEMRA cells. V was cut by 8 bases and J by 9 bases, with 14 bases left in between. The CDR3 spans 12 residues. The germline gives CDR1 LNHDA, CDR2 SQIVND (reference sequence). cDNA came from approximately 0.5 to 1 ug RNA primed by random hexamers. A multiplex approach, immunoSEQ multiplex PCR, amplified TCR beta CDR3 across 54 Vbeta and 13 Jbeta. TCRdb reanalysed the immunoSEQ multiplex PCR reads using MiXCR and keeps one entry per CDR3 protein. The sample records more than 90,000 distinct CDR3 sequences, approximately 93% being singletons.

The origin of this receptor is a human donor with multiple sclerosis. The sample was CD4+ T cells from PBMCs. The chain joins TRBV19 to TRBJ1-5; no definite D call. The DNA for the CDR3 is TGTGCCAGTGGGGATTCTAAAACGCCCCAGCATTTT. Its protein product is CASGDSKTPQHF.